The next 30 T cell receptor beta chains were all read from a single sample in a study of vaccination and CD4 T cells after COVID-19. Treatment defined: approximately 9-day PBMC culture with coronavirus spike peptide pools or control peptides (ViraFEST assay). The collection of CD4+ T cells from the unexposed donor took place before the COVID-19 pandemic (2011-2018). The Oncomine TCR Beta short-read assay sequenced DNA from cultured CD4+ T cells. TCRdb recomputed calls from the PCR reads with MiXCR, one row per CDR3 protein. Of 8,000 to 9,000 distinct CDR3 sequences in the sample, 40% to 50% were seen once. For these receptors, no antigen is known. The sequencing sample was made of CD4+ T cells from blood, cultured in vitro. Source of these receptors: a human donor in good health.

The rearrangement joins TRBV18 to TRBJ1-5; 7 bases match TRBD1. Germline CDR1 is KGHSH and CDR2 is LQKENI. There are 15 residues in the CDR3. J gave up 4 bases and V 3 bases, and 6 bases lay outside the gene matches. The CDR3 is CASSPLRTGNQPQHF. CDR3 bases: TGTGCCAGCTCACCTCTTCGGACAGGTAATCAGCCCCAGCATTTT.

The chain couples TRBV30 to TRBJ1-1, with a weak D call TRBD1 (6 bases). Trimming stripped 3 bases from V and 0 bases from J, with 11 bases between. The CDR3 sequence is 14 residues long. The germline CDR1 and CDR2 sequences are GTSNPN and SVGIG (reference sequence). CDR3 sequence reads: CAWSGRTVNTEAFF. The CDR3 DNA sequence: TGTGCCTGGAGCGGGCGGACAGTGAACACTGAAGCTTTCTTT.

The rearrangement uses TRBV10-3 and TRBJ1-2; D perhaps matches TRBD1 (5 bases). Trimming took 2 bases from V and 8 from J, leaving 15 bases between them. CDR3 size: 14 residues. The germline V gene has CDR1 ENHRY and CDR2 SYGVKD. CDR3 DNA sequence: TGTGCCATCAGTGAGGGCAGGGAGGATGGGGGCTACACCTTC. Protein: CAISEGREDGGYTF.

The gene calls are TRBV5-8 and TRBJ2-1, with a tentative D call TRBD1 (6 bases). V dropped 0 bases and J dropped 5 bases, with 6 bases sitting between them. The CDR3 totals 13 residues. Germline V gene lookup returns CDR1 SGHTS and CDR2 YDEGEE. Here the CDR3 reads CASSLEGDNEQFF. The DNA for the CDR3 is TGTGCCAGCAGCTTGGAGGGGGACAATGAGCAGTTCTTC.

There are a few counts of this clonotype. The genes are TRBV7-2 and TRBJ2-4; D is perhaps TRBD2 (6 bases). Looked up from germline, CDR1 is SGHTA and CDR2 is FQGNSA. The CDR3 is 13 amino acids. Trimming removed 5 bases from V and 8 bases from J, with 13 bases in between. CDR3 sequence (DNA): TGTGCCAGCAGCGCGATCCGGGGGTACATTCAGTACTTC. It yields the protein CASSAIRGYIQYF.

The chain recombines TRBV12-3 or TRBV12-4 with TRBJ2-5, with 12 bases matching TRBD2. V shed 5 bases, J shed 5 bases, and the junction held 3 bases outside the gene matches. The CDR3 runs 14 residues. In nucleotides, the CDR3 is TGTGCCAGCAGTGGAGGGACTAGCGGGGAGACCCAGTACTTC. Its translation: CASSGGTSGETQYF.

The rearrangement uses TRBV15 and TRBJ1-4; D remains ambiguous. The germline gives CDR1 LNHNV, CDR2 YYDKDF (reference sequence). The CDR3 consists of 15 residues. Trimming pared 6 bases from V and 8 bases from J, leaving 19 bases between. In DNA form, the CDR3 reads TGTGCCACCAGAGATCCCGGAACGGGGAAGGAAAAACTGTTTTTT. This gives the protein CATRDPGTGKEKLFF. The whole variable domain, remainder taken from reference TRBV15 and TRBJ1-4, is DAMVIQNPRYQVTQFGKPVTLSCSQTLNHNVMYWYQQKSSQAPKLLFHYYDKDFNNEADTPDNFQSRRPNTSFCFLDIRSPGLGDTAMYLCATRDPGTGKEKLFFGSGTQLSVL.

This clonotype was seen only once. This chain links TRBV19 with TRBJ2-5; 12 bases are shared with TRBD2. This CDR3 has 16 residues. Germline-derived CDR1 and CDR2 are LNHDA and SQIVND (reference sequence). V lost 4 bases and J lost 2; bases outside the gene matches: 5. CDR3 sequence reads: CASSKTSGSVQETQYF. Written as DNA, the CDR3 is TGTGCCAGTAGTAAGACTAGCGGGAGTGTTCAAGAGACCCAGTACTTC.

The chain joins TRBV7-2 to TRBJ2-5; D is undetermined. The CDR3 is 12 amino acids. Trimming left V 5 bases short and J 5 bases short, with 9 bases between. Germline V gives CDR1 SGHTA, CDR2 FQGNSA. CDR3 nucleotides: TGTGCCAGCAGCCGACCCATGGAGACCCAGTACTTC. Protein: CASSRPMETQYF.

The chain carries TRBV15 and TRBJ1-3; TRBD1 might be the D (6 bases). The V end was cut by 0 bases, the J end by 2 bases, with 8 bases between. The CDR3 totals 15 residues. CDR1 and CDR2 (germline): LNHNV, YYDKDF (reference sequence). The chain's CDR3 is CATSRDTGTGNTIYF. CDR3 nucleotide sequence: TGTGCCACCAGCAGAGATACAGGGACTGGAAACACCATATATTTT.

This chain connects TRBV7-2 to TRBJ1-5; TRBD1 is a possible D gene (5 bases). Looked up from germline, CDR1 is SGHTA and CDR2 is FQGNSA. V lost 5 bases and J lost 11, with 16 bases in between. The CDR3 totals 13 residues. The CDR3 here is CASSEGSWLAQHF. CDR3 coding DNA: TGTGCCAGCAGCGAGGGGTCTTGGTTGGCCCAGCATTTT.

The gene calls are TRBV7-9 and TRBJ2-2; D remains unclear. Trimming pared 1 base from V and 4 bases from J, leaving 10 bases between. This CDR3 has 15 residues. Germline V gives CDR1 SEHNR, CDR2 FQNEAQ (reference sequence). CDR3 sequence (DNA): TGTGCCAGCAGCTTAGGGCCAGCTACCACCGGGGAGCTGTTTTTT. Protein: CASSLGPATTGELFF. The full variable domain, rest sourced from reference TRBV7-9 and TRBJ2-2, is DTGVSQNPRHKITKRGQNVTFRCDPISEHNRLYWYRQTLGQGPEFLTYFQNEAQLEKSRLLSDRFSAERPKGSFSTLEIQRTEQGDSAMYLCASSLGPATTGELFFGEGSRLTVL.

Only a few counts were recorded for this clonotype. The genes are TRBV7-9 and TRBJ2-7, with D perhaps given as TRBD1 or TRBD2 (6 bases each). Germline V CDR1 and CDR2: SEHNR, FQNEAQ (reference sequence). The CDR3 loop spans 17 amino acids. Trimming took off 5 bases at V and 4 bases at J, with 24 bases between the two ends. The CDR3 loop is CASSQGLQTGRTYEQYF. In nucleotides, the CDR3 is TGTGCCAGCAGCCAGGGGTTACAGACGGGGAGGACTTACGAGCAGTACTTC.

The chain combines TRBV6-2 or TRBV6-3 with TRBJ2-3, with a tentative D call TRBD2 (5 bases). The V end was cut by 8 bases, the J end by 0 bases, with 21 bases between. Germline V gene data show CDR1 as MNHEY and CDR2 as SVGEGT. There are 17 residues in the CDR3. The CDR3 protein is CASLRRAAPPSTDTQYF. The CDR3 coding sequence is TGTGCCAGCTTACGAAGAGCGGCGCCCCCGAGCACAGATACGCAGTATTTT.

The V and J genes are TRBV5-6 and TRBJ1-2, with D unclear. CDR1 and CDR2 (germline): SGHDT, YYEEEE. Trimming cost V 2 bases and J 0 bases, with 14 bases left between them. The CDR3 consists of 16 residues. The chain's CDR3 is CASSFSGRRTNYGYTF. In DNA, the CDR3 is TGTGCCAGCAGCTTTTCGGGTCGGCGAACTAACTATGGCTACACCTTC.

This clonotype was detected a few times. This chain links TRBV6-1 with TRBJ2-7; the D is unclear. CDR3 length equals 14 residues. With 6 bases removed from V and 3 bases from J, the gap between germline ends came to 15 bases. Germline assignment: CDR1 MNHNS and CDR2 SASEGT. CDR3 residues: CASRRLAINYEQYF. Here the CDR3 DNA reads TGTGCCAGCAGACGCTTGGCCATCAACTACGAGCAGTACTTC.

The V gene is TRBV7-8, the J gene TRBJ1-2; 8 positions match TRBD1. Looked up from germline, CDR1 is SGHVS and CDR2 is FQNEAQ. The junction had 6 bases not matched to a gene; V was cut back by 5 bases and J by 1 base. The CDR3 is 15 amino acids. CDR3: CASSLRTGSNYGYTF. CDR3 DNA: TGTGCCAGCAGCCTACGGACAGGGAGTAACTATGGCTACACCTTC.

This clonotype was picked up a small number of times. The chain is built from TRBV7-9 and TRBJ1-2; TRBD1 matches at 7 bases. The CDR3 length is 15 residues. V trimming: 5 bases; J trimming: 5 bases; junction bases outside the gene matches: 11. Germline CDR1 SEHNR, CDR2 FQNEAQ (reference sequence). The CDR3 sequence: CASSPSFTRGYGYTF. For the CDR3, the DNA is TGTGCCAGCAGCCCCTCATTCACCAGGGGGTATGGCTACACCTTC. Full variable domain (remainder filled in from reference TRBV7-9 and TRBJ1-2): DTGVSQNPRHKITKRGQNVTFRCDPISEHNRLYWYRQTLGQGPEFLTYFQNEAQLEKSRLLSDRFSAERPKGSFSTLEIQRTEQGDSAMYLCASSPSFTRGYGYTFGSGTRLTVV.

The chain uses TRBV7-2 and TRBJ2-1; the match to TRBD2 covers 10 bases. Trimming cost V 5 bases and J 9 bases; bases outside gene matches: 7. This CDR3 region has 14 residues. Germline CDR1 SGHTA, CDR2 FQGNSA. CDR3 coding DNA: TGTGCCAGCAGCCCGCTAGCGGGAGCAGGTGAGCAGTTCTTC. Its translation is CASSPLAGAGEQFF.

The chain has TRBV6-5 and TRBJ2-3; TRBD1 might be the D (6 bases). CDR1 and CDR2 (germline): MNHEY, SVGAGI. Trimming cost V 4 bases and J 6 bases, with 8 bases left between them. CDR3 size: 12 residues. The CDR3: CASSFQGDTQYF. The CDR3 nucleotides are TGTGCCAGCAGTTTCCAGGGGGATACGCAGTATTTT.

V usage is TRBV7-2 and J usage is TRBJ1-1; D is unresolved. Germline assignment: CDR1 SGHTA and CDR2 FQGNSA. Trimming shortened V by 1 base and J by 1 base, and 13 bases separated the two germline ends. CDR3 length: 16 amino acids. The CDR3 reads CASSLDRPGGNTEAFF. CDR3 DNA sequence: TGTGCCAGCAGCTTAGATCGTCCAGGTGGGAACACTGAAGCTTTCTTT.

V usage is TRBV19 and J usage is TRBJ2-5; D may be TRBD1 (5 bases). Trimming left V 4 bases short and J 0 bases short, with 12 bases between. The CDR3 runs 15 residues. Germline assignment: CDR1 LNHDA and CDR2 SQIVND (reference sequence). This CDR3 is CASSTRTSYQETQYF. CDR3 bases: TGTGCCAGTAGTACCCGGACATCGTACCAAGAGACCCAGTACTTC.

The CDR3 DNA is TGTGCCAGCAGCTCGGGAGGATCGCGGGAGAGGCCGTACTTC. It translates to CASSSGGSRERPYF. The J gene is TRBJ2-7, the V gene TRBV12-3 or TRBV12-4; 7 bases are a match to TRBD2. The CDR3 has 14 residues. J lost 12 bases, V lost 6 bases, and 17 bases had no gene match.

A few counts support this clonotype. The rearrangement links TRBV6-1 to TRBJ2-2, with 8 bases matching TRBD1. This CDR3 contains 16 residues. CDR1 and CDR2 from the germline V gene are MNHNS and SASEGT. V gave up 3 bases and J gave up 0 bases; unmatched junction bases: 3. The CDR3 protein is CASSDGQGSNTGELFF. The CDR3 DNA follows: TGTGCCAGCAGTGACGGACAGGGCTCGAACACCGGGGAGCTGTTTTTT.

The J gene is TRBJ1-2, the V gene TRBV7-2, with TRBD1 as a possible D gene (5 bases). The germline CDR1 and CDR2 sequences are SGHTA and FQGNSA. This CDR3 is 15 amino acids long. The V gene lost 5 bases and the J gene lost 4 bases, with 17 bases spanning the gap. DNA of the CDR3: TGTGCCAGCAGCACCGCCTTGGGGGTAGGCTATGGCTACACCTTC. Translated: CASSTALGVGYGYTF.

The V and J genes are TRBV5-1 and TRBJ2-5, with 9 positions matching TRBD1. The CDR3 length is 14 residues. V lost 4 bases, J lost 7 bases, and 8 bases stayed unmatched. Germline loops: CDR1 SGHRS, CDR2 YFSETQ. The CDR3 region has the DNA TGCGCCAGCAGCGCATCCGGGACAGGGAGGACCCAGTACTTC. Translated: CASSASGTGRTQYF.

The gene calls are TRBV19 and TRBJ1-5; the match to TRBD1 covers 10 bases. The CDR3 contains 16 residues. Germline V gene lookup returns CDR1 LNHDA and CDR2 SQIVND (reference sequence). V was clipped by 1 base and J by 2 bases; unmatched bases: 2. CDR3 sequence: CASSIGGTGGNQPQHF. CDR3 DNA sequence: TGTGCCAGTAGTATAGGAGGGACAGGGGGCAATCAGCCCCAGCATTTT.

The chain combines TRBV19 with TRBJ1-2; TRBD1 agrees at 7 bases. Germline CDR1 reads LNHDA; CDR2 reads SQIVND (reference sequence). The CDR3 is made up of 16 amino acids. J gave up 4 bases and V 4 bases, and 12 bases lay outside the gene matches. The CDR3 sequence: CASSRVRTGGGYGYTF. The CDR3, as DNA: TGTGCCAGTAGTAGAGTGAGGACAGGCGGAGGCTATGGCTACACCTTC.

V gene TRBV15 combines with J gene TRBJ2-1, with D perhaps given as TRBD1 or TRBD2 (5 bases each). V was clipped by 0 bases and J by 0 bases, with 21 bases between them. Germline V gene sequence: CDR1 LNHNV, CDR2 YYDKDF (reference sequence). The CDR3 contains 20 residues. As DNA, the CDR3 is TGTGCCACCAGCAGAGAACTGACCAAAACCGCTGGGGGCTCCTACAATGAGCAGTTCTTC. It yields the protein CATSRELTKTAGGSYNEQFF.

The chain carries TRBV5-1 and TRBJ1-1; tentatively, D is TRBD1 (5 bases). The germline V and J ends were trimmed by 2 bases and 3 bases, with 14 bases remaining between them. This CDR3 region has 15 residues. The germline V gene has CDR1 SGHRS and CDR2 YFSETQ. The CDR3 region has the DNA TGCGCCAGCAGCTTCATGACGGGGGGGGACACTGAAGCTTTCTTT. This gives the protein CASSFMTGGDTEAFF.